What follows describes a single T cell receptor beta chain. Antigen specificity is unknown. V was shortened by 3 bases and J by 8 bases, with 17 bases between the two germline ends. Per germline, CDR1 PRHDT and CDR2 FYEKMQ (reference sequence). This CDR3 is 15 amino acids long. These data originate in a study of response to subunit inactivated influenza vaccine. Whole-study results and caveats: Each seasonal flu vaccination may recruit only limited new T cells, authors suggested.

TCRdb re-analysed the RT-PCR reads in MiXCR, keeping a single row per CDR3 protein. The sample has a few hundred thousand distinct CDR3 sequences, more than 7% seen once. Sequencing used PBMCs from blood, obtained roughly 24 months after vaccination. The TCR was taken from a man aged 50 to 75 who received an inactivated influenza vaccine. The genes are TRBV13 and TRBJ2-1, with no clear D. The CDR3 sequence is CASSFPPNRTDEQFF. In DNA form, the CDR3 reads TGTGCCAGCAGCTTCCCCCCGAATCGAACGGATGAGCAGTTCTTC.